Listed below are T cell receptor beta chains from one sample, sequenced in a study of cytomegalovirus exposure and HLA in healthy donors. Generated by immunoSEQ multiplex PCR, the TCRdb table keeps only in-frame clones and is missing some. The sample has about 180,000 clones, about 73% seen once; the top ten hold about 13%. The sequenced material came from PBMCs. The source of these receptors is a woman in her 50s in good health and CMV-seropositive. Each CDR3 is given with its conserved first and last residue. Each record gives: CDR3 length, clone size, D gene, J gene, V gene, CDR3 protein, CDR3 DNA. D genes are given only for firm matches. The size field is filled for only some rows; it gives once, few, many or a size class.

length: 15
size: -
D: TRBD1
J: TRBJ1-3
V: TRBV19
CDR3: CASSPRTGGGNTIYF
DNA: TGTGCCAGTAGTCCAAGGACAGGGGGTGGAAACACCATATATTTT

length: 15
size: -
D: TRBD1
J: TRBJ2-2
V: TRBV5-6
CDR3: CASSLGTGGIGELFF
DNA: TGTGCCAGCAGCCTAGGGACAGGGGGGATCGGGGAGCTGTTTTTT

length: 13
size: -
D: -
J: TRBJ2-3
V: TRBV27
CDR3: CAINYRDTDTQYF
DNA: TGTGCTATCAACTACAGGGACACAGATACGCAGTATTTT

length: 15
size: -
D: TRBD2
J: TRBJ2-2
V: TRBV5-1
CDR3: CASSLDSGGSGELFF
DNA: TGCGCCAGCAGCCTCGACAGCGGGGGGTCCGGGGAGCTGTTTTTT

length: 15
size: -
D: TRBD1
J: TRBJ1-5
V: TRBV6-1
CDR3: CASAYLPGTVQPQHF
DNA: TGTGCCAGCGCATATCTCCCAGGGACAGTTCAGCCCCAGCATTTT

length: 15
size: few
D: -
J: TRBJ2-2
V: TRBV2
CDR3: CASSEDGGNTGELFF
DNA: TGTGCCAGCAGTGAAGACGGCGGGAACACCGGGGAGCTGTTTTTT

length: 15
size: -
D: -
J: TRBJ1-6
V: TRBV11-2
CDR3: CASSSYGNYNSPLHF
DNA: TGTGCCAGCAGCTCCTACGGGAACTATAATTCACCCCTCCACTTT

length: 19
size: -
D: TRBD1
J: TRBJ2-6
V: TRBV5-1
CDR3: CASSSATGGRSSGANVLTF
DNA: TGCGCCAGCAGCTCGGCGACAGGGGGCCGGAGCTCTGGGGCCAACGTCCTGACTTTC

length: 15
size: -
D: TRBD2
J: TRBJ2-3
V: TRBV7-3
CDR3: CASSLSSGVRDTQYF
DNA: TGTGCCAGCAGCCTCTCTAGCGGGGTCAGAGATACGCAGTATTTT

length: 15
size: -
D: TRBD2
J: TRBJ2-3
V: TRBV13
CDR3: CASSLTSGGPDTRYF
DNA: TGTGCCAGCAGCCTGACTAGCGGGGGGCCAGATACGCGGTATTTT

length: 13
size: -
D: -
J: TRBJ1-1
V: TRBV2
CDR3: CASSSRVNTEAFF
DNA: TGTGCCAGCAGCTCCAGGGTGAACACTGAAGCTTTCTTT

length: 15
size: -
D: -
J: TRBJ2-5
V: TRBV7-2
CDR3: CASSPLGGGPETQYF
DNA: TGTGCCAGCAGCCCCTTAGGGGGGGGCCCCGAGACCCAGTACTTC

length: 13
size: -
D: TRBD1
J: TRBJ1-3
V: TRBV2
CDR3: CASRGGQGNTIYF
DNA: TGTGCCAGCAGGGGGGGACAGGGAAACACCATATATTTT

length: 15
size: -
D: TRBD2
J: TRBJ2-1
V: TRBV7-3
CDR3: CASSSGVAGGNEQFF
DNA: TGTGCCAGCAGCTCTGGAGTAGCGGGGGGGAATGAGCAGTTCTTC

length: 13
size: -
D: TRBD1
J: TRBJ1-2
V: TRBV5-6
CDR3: CASSLKTGSGYTF
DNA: TGTGCCAGCAGCTTGAAGACAGGGAGTGGCTACACCTTC

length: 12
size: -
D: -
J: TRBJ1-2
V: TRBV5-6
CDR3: CASSAAGYGYTF
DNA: TGTGCCAGCAGCGCCGCGGGGTATGGCTACACCTTC

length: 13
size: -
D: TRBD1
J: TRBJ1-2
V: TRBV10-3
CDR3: CAIRPGQGSGYTF
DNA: TGTGCCATCAGGCCGGGACAGGGAAGCGGCTACACCTTC

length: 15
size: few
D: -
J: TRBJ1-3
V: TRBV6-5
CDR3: CASCSGMDAGNTIYF
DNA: TGTGCCAGCTGTTCAGGGATGGATGCTGGAAACACCATATATTTT

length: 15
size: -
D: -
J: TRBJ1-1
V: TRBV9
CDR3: CAREGRAGTHTEAFF
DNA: TGTGCCAGAGAGGGGAGGGCAGGGACTCACACTGAAGCTTTCTTT

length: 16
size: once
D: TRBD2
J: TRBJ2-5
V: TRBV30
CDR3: CAWSDKIAGERETQYF
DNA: TGTGCCTGGAGTGATAAAATAGCGGGGGAGAGGGAGACCCAGTACTTC

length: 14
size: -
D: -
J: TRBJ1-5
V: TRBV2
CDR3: CASSDRVGNQPQHF
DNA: TGTGCCAGCAGTGACAGGGTGGGCAATCAGCCCCAGCATTTT

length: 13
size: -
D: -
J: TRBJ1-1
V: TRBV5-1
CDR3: CASSLTGGPGAFF
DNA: TGCGCCAGCAGCTTAACGGGGGGGCCTGGAGCTTTCTTT

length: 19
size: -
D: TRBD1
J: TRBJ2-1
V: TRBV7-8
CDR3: CASSLAGTGGLGSYNEQFF
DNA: TGTGCCAGCAGCTTAGCCGGGACAGGGGGCTTGGGCTCCTACAATGAGCAGTTCTTC

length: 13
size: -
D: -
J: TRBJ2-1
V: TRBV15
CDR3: CATSGTDPNEQFF
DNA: TGTGCCACCAGCGGAACAGACCCCAATGAGCAGTTCTTC

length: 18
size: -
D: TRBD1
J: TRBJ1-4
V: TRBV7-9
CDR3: CASSLVLNPGQGNEKLFF
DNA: TGTGCCAGCAGCTTAGTATTAAACCCGGGACAGGGGAATGAAAAACTGTTTTTT

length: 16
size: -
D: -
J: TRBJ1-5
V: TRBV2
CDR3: CASSEARQSSNQPQHF
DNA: TGTGCCAGCAGTGAAGCCAGACAGAGTAGCAATCAGCCCCAGCATTTT

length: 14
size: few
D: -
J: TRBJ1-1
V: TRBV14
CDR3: CASSQMSVNTEAFF
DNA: TGTGCCAGCAGCCAAATGAGTGTTAACACTGAAGCTTTCTTT

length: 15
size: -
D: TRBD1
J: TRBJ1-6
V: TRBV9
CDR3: CASSGGQGGNSPLHF
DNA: TGTGCCAGCAGCGGGGGACAGGGAGGTAATTCACCCCTCCACTTT

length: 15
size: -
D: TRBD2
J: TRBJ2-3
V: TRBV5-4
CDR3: CASSRGGARTDTQYF
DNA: TGTGCCAGCAGCCGCGGGGGGGCCCGCACAGATACGCAGTATTTT

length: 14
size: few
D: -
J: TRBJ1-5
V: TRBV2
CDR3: CASSEGEVSQPQHF
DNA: TGTGCCAGCAGTGAAGGGGAGGTCAGTCAGCCCCAGCATTTT

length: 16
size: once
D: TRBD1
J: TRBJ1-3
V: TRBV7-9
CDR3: CASSVRTGGAGNTIYF
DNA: TGTGCCAGCAGCGTCCGAACAGGGGGCGCTGGAAACACCATATATTTT

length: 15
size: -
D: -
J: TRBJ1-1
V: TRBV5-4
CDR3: CASSPTSRANTEAFF
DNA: TGTGCCAGCAGCCCTACTAGCAGGGCAAACACTGAAGCTTTCTTC

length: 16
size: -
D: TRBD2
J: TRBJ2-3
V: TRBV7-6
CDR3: CASSLSGLAITDTQYF
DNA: TGTGCCAGCAGCTTGAGCGGACTAGCAATTACAGATACGCAGTATTTT

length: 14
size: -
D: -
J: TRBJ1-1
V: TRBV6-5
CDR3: CASSPPPPSREAFF
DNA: TGTGCCAGCAGTCCCCCCCCGCCTTCGAGGGAAGCTTTCTTT

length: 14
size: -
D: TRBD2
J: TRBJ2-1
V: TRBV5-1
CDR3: CASSLGAGNNEQLF
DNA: TGCGCCAGCAGCTTGGGAGCGGGGAACAATGAGCAGCTCTTC

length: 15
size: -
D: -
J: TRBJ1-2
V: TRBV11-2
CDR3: CASSFAWGEGDGYTF
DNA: TGTGCCAGCAGCTTCGCGTGGGGGGAAGGTGATGGCTACACCTTC

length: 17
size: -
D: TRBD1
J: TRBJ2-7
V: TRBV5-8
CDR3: CASIQGQWTGSSYEQYF
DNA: TGTGCCAGCATCCAGGGCCAGTGGACAGGGAGCTCCTACGAGCAGTACTTC

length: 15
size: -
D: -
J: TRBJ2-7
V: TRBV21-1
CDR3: CASSVGTSGAHEQYF
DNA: TGTGCCAGCAGTGTAGGGACTAGCGGGGCCCACGAGCAGTACTTC

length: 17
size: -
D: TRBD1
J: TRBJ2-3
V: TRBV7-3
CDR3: CASSLTGQGPVTDTQYF
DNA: TGTGCCAGCAGCTTAACGGGACAGGGCCCAGTCACAGATACGCAGTATTTT

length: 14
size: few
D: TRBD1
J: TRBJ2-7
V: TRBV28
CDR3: CASTQTGGLYEQYF
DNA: TGTGCCAGCACCCAGACAGGGGGGCTCTACGAGCAGTACTTC

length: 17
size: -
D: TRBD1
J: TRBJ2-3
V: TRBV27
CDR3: CASSLSPGGWSTDTQYF
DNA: TGTGCCAGCAGTCTTTCTCCAGGGGGCTGGAGCACAGATACGCAGTATTTT

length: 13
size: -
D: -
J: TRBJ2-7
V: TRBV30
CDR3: CAWREGASYEQYF
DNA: TGTGCCTGGAGGGAGGGGGCCTCCTACGAGCAGTACTTC